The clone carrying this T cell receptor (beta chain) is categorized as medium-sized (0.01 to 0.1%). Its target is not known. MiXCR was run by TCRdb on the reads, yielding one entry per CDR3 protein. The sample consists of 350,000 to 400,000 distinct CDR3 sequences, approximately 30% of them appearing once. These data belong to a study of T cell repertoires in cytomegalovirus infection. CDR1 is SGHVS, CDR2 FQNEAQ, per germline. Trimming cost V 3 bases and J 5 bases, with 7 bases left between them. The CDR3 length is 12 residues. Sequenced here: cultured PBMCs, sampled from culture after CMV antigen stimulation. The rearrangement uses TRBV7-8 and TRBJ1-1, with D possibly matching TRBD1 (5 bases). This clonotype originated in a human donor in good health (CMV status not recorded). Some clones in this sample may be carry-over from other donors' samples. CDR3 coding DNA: TGTGCCAGCAGCTTGGGGGAGACTGAAGCTTTCTTT. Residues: CASSLGETEAFF.